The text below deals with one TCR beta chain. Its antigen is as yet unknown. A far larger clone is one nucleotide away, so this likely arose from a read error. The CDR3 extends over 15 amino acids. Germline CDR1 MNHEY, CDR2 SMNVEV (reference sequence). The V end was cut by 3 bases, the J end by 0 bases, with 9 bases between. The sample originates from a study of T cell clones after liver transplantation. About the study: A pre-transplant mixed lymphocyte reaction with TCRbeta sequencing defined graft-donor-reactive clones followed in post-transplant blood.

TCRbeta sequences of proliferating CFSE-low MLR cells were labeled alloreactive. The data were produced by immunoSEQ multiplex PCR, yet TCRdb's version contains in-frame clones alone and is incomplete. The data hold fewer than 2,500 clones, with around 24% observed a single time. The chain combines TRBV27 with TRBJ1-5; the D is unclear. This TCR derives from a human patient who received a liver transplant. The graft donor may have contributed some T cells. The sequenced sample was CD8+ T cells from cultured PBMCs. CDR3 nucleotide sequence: TGTGCCAGCAGTTTCCTGGGTTTTAGCAATCAGCCCCAGCATTTT. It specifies CASSFLGFSNQPQHF.